The 13 T cell receptor beta chains in this list originate from one sample, sequenced in a study of T-cell reconstitution after alpha-beta-depleted transplantation in children. Researchers prepared the TCRbeta library using unique molecular identifiers, the study reports. One entry per CDR3 protein, called by TCRdb with MiXCR from the PCR reads. Among around 210,000 distinct CDR3 sequences listed, approximately 7% were seen once. The specimen comprised PBMCs, sampled before TCRalphabeta/CD19-depleted stem cell transplant. The origin of the receptors is a boy aged 2 to 10 with acute lymphoblastic leukemia, due to receive a stem cell transplant.

This clonotype has at least ten counts. The rearrangement joins TRBV29-1 to TRBJ2-3, with unresolved D. This CDR3 comprises 13 residues. Germline V gene lookup returns CDR1 SQVTM and CDR2 ANQGSEA. The germline V and J ends were trimmed by 3 bases and 1 base, with 8 bases remaining between them. As DNA, the CDR3 is TGCAGCGTTGACAGGTCGGGCACAGATACGCAGTATTTT. Translation: CSVDRSGTDTQYF.

This clonotype came up many times. The chain combines TRBV28 with TRBJ2-6, with 8 nucleotides matching TRBD1. V shed 5 bases, J shed 0 bases, and the junction held 9 bases outside the gene matches. The length of the CDR3 is 18 residues. CDR1 MDHEN and CDR2 SYDVKM come from the germline V gene. The CDR3 loop reads CASSLPGTGISGANVLTF. CDR3 nucleotides: TGTGCCAGCAGTCTACCTGGGACAGGAATCTCTGGGGCCAACGTCCTGACTTTC.

This clonotype was seen many times. The chain uses TRBV27 and TRBJ1-4, with 9 bases fitting TRBD1. J gave up 5 bases and V 4 bases, and 2 bases lay outside the gene matches. Germline-derived CDR1 and CDR2 are MNHEY and SMNVEV (reference sequence). The CDR3 contains 14 residues. CDR3 sequence: CASSSGTGNEKLFF. CDR3 sequence (DNA): TGTGCCAGCAGTTCGGGGACAGGGAATGAAAAACTGTTTTTT.

This chain connects TRBV12-3 or TRBV12-4 to TRBJ2-5; possibly TRBD2 for D (6 bases). The CDR3 is made up of 15 amino acids. Trimming pared 3 bases from V and 2 bases from J, leaving 13 bases between. For the CDR3, the DNA is TGTGCCAGCAGTTTTACGGGGGAGGCACAAGAGACCCAGTACTTC. Translated, it gives CASSFTGEAQETQYF.

This clonotype was recorded a few times. The V call is TRBV20-1, the J call TRBJ1-4, with D perhaps TRBD1 (5 bases). Trimming left V 6 bases short and J 8 bases short, with 13 bases between. This CDR3 spans 12 amino acids. Germline assignment: CDR1 DFQATT and CDR2 SNEGSKA (reference sequence). The CDR3 region is CSASPQGEKLFF. The CDR3 DNA sequence: TGCAGTGCCAGCCCGCAGGGAGAAAAACTGTTTTTT.

This clonotype was seen ten or more times. CDR3 amino acids: CASSPVNGQPQHF. In nucleotides, the CDR3 is TGTGCCAGCAGCCCAGTGAACGGTCAGCCCCAGCATTTT. This chain connects TRBV7-9 to TRBJ1-5, with D uncertain. V gave up 5 bases and J gave up 6 bases, with 11 bases separating them. Germline CDR1 SEHNR, CDR2 FQNEAQ (reference sequence). This CDR3 has 13 residues.

This clonotype has only a few counts. The chain is built from TRBV29-1 and TRBJ2-7; 7 bases fit TRBD2. J gave up 5 bases and V 7 bases, and 8 bases lay outside the gene matches. CDR1 and CDR2 (germline): SQVTM, ANQGSEA. The CDR3 totals 12 residues. This CDR3 reads CSGGEGKNEQYF. CDR3 bases: TGCAGCGGCGGGGAGGGGAAGAACGAGCAGTACTTC.

This clonotype has at least ten counts. The chain uses TRBV25-1 and TRBJ2-4; TRBD2 agrees at 7 bases. V was clipped by 2 bases and J by 6 bases; unmatched bases: 10. The CDR3 spans 16 residues. The germline V gene encodes CDR1 MGHDK and CDR2 SYGVNS. For the CDR3, the DNA is TGTGCCAGCAGTGAAGGGGGAGGGGCAGGCCCAAACATTCAGTACTTC. This sequence encodes CASSEGGGAGPNIQYF.

This clonotype came up a few times. The chain combines TRBV28 with TRBJ2-7; D is unresolved. The V and J ends lost 6 bases and 5 bases respectively, with 14 bases between them. The CDR3 extends over 13 amino acids. CDR1 and CDR2 from the germline V gene are MDHEN and SYDVKM. The CDR3 sequence is CASRRPRTHEQYF. The CDR3 DNA reads as TGTGCCAGCAGAAGACCGCGGACGCACGAGCAGTACTTC.

This clonotype has ten or more counts. This rearrangement joins TRBV7-9 to TRBJ2-7, with 13 bases aligning to TRBD2. V gave up 4 bases and J gave up 2 bases; unmatched junction bases: 2. Looked up from germline, CDR1 is SEHNR and CDR2 is FQNEAQ (reference sequence). CDR3 length: 15 amino acids. CDR3 residues: CASSYGTSGTYEQYF. As DNA, the CDR3 is TGTGCCAGCAGCTACGGGACTAGCGGGACCTACGAGCAGTACTTC.

The chain links TRBV13 to TRBJ2-7; tentatively, D is TRBD1 (7 bases). Germline-derived CDR1 and CDR2 are PRHDT and FYEKMQ (reference sequence). The CDR3 is 16 residues long. V was trimmed by 0 bases and J by 6 bases, leaving 18 bases between them. The CDR3 protein is CASSLGPARQGGEQYF. The CDR3 DNA reads TGTGCCAGCAGCTTAGGACCCGCGAGGCAGGGGGGCGAGCAGTACTTC.

Remarks on this clonotype: This may arise from a read error, as a much more abundant clone is one base away. The chain carries TRBV7-9 and TRBJ2-1; D is ambiguous. The CDR3 totals 13 residues. Deletions cut 8 bases from V and 5 bases from J, with 13 bases between. CDR1 is SEHNR and CDR2 is FQNEAQ in the germline V gene (reference sequence). Here the CDR3 reads CASGYQWDNEQFF. The CDR3, as DNA: TGTGCCAGCGGCTATCAGTGGGACAATGAGCAGTTCTTC.

This clonotype was seen a handful of times. This chain connects TRBV20-1 to TRBJ2-1; D may be TRBD1 or TRBD2 (5 bases each). Germline assignment: CDR1 DFQATT and CDR2 SNEGSKA (reference sequence). Trimming removed 0 bases at V and 2 bases at J, with 14 bases between. This CDR3 spans 16 amino acids. The CDR3 DNA is TGCAGTGCTAGAGAATACGGGGCCGGAGCCTACAATGAGCAGTTCTTC. It translates to CSAREYGAGAYNEQFF.